This T cell receptor beta chain was captured in a study of relationships among human T cell subsets. After CD25, CD56 and CD294 bead selections, the flow-through was collected as Th1 cells. Semiquantitative ARM-PCR amplified T cell receptor alpha and beta CDR3 regions from mRNA. ARM-PCR used tagged nested gene-specific primers, then communal superprimers for exponential amplification. TCRdb itself ran the multiplex PCR reads through MiXCR, one entry per CDR3 protein. Among 13,000 or so distinct CDR3 sequences, around 70% were seen once, and the ten largest hold approximately 30%. This clonotype was recorded a few times. Its antigen remains unidentified. General study findings and limits: Substantial CDR3 sharing among Th1, Th2 and regulatory cells suggested stochastic fate choice.

Germline CDR1 MNHEY, CDR2 SVGEGT. V gave up 7 bases and J gave up 6 bases, with 16 bases separating them. The CDR3 is 14 residues long. The chain recombines TRBV6-2 or TRBV6-3 with TRBJ2-1; D might be TRBD1 or TRBD2, each matching 5 bases. Sequenced: CD4+ Th1 cells sorted from blood. The TCR comes from a man aged 35 to 55 in good health. In nucleotides, the CDR3 is TGTGCCAGCACCCCCTCCGGGGCTGCCAATGAGCAGTTCTTC. It translates to CASTPSGAANEQFF.